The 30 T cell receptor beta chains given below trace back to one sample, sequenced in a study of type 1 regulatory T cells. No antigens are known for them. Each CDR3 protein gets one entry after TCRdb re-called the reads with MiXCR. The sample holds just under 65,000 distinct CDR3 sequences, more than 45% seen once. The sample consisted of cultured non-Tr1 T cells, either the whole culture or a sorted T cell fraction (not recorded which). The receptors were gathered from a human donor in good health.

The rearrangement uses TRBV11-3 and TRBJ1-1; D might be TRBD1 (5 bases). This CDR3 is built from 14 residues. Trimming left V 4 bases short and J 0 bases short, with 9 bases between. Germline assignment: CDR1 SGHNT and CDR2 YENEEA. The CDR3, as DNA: TGTGCCAGCAGCTGGGGGGGATTGAACACTGAAGCTTTCTTT. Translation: CASSWGGLNTEAFF.

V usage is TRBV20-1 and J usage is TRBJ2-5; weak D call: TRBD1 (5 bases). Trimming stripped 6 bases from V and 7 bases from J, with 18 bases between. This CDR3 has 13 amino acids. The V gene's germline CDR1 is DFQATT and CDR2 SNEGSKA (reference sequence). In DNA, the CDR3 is TGCAGTGCCCGTAAGGGGCTTCAGGGGACCCAGTACTTC. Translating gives CSARKGLQGTQYF.

Here the CDR3 DNA reads TGTGCCAGCAGCTTAGACACCCCCGCGGGCGAGCAGTTCTTC. It codes for CASSLDTPAGEQFF. This chain connects TRBV7-9 to TRBJ2-1, with a tentative D call TRBD2 (5 bases). The germline V gene has CDR1 SEHNR and CDR2 FQNEAQ (reference sequence). The CDR3 has 14 residues. Trimming cost V 1 base and J 10 bases, with 14 bases left between them.

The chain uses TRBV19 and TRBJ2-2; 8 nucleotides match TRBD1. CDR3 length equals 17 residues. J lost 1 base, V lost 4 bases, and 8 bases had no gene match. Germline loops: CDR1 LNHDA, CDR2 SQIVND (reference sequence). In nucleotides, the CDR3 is TGTGCCAGTAGTAAACCCCGGACAGGGTTGAACACCGGGGAGCTGTTTTTT. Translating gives CASSKPRTGLNTGELFF.

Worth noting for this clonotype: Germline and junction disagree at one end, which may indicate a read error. Written as DNA, the CDR3 is TGTGCCAGCAGCTCCCCCCGGATAGCGGGGTTACATTTT. Residues: CASSSPRIAGLHF. This chain links TRBV11-2 with TRBJ2-3; 8 nucleotides align to TRBD2. Germline V gives CDR1 SGHAT, CDR2 FQNNGV. The CDR3 covers 13 residues.

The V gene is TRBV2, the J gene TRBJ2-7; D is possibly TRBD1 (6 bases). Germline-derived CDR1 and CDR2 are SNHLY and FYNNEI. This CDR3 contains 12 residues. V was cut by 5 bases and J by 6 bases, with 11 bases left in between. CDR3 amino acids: CASSLDRFEQYF. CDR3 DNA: TGTGCCAGCAGTCTTGACAGGTTCGAGCAGTACTTC.

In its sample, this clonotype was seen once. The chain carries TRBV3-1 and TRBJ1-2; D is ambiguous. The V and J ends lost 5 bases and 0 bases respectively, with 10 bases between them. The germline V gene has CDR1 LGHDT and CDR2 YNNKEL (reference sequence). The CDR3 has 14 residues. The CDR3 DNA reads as TGTGCCAGCAGCTTCGGGAGAGCTAACTATGGCTACACCTTC. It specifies CASSFGRANYGYTF.

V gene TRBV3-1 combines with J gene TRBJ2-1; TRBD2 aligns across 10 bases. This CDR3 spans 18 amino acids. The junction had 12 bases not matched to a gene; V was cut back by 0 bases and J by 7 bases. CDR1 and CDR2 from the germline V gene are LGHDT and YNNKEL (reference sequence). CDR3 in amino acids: CASSQDRSGGATVNEQFF. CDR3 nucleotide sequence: TGTGCCAGCAGCCAAGATAGGAGCGGGGGGGCCACAGTGAATGAGCAGTTCTTC.

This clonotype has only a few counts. The CDR3 nucleotides are TGTGCCAGCAGCCAAGCCTATCGAGACTACACCTTC. Its translation: CASSQAYRDYTF. The chain carries TRBV3-1 and TRBJ1-2; D is undetermined. V shed 1 base and J shed 10 bases, with 10 bases lying between them. This CDR3 comprises 12 residues. Germline V gene lookup returns CDR1 LGHDT and CDR2 YNNKEL (reference sequence).

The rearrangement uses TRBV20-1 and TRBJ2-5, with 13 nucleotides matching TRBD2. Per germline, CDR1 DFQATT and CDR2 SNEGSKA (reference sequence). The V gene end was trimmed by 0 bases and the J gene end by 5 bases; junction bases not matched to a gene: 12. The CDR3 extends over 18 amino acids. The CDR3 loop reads CSARDLGLAGSTQETQYF. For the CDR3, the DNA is TGCAGTGCTAGAGATCTGGGACTAGCGGGGTCCACCCAGGAGACCCAGTACTTC.

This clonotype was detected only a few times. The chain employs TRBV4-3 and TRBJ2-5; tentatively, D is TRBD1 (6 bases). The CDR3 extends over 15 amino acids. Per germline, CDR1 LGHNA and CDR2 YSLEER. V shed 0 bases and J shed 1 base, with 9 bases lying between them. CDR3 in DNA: TGCGCCAGCAGCCAAGATGTGGGGGCCCAAGAGACCCAGTACTTC. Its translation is CASSQDVGAQETQYF.

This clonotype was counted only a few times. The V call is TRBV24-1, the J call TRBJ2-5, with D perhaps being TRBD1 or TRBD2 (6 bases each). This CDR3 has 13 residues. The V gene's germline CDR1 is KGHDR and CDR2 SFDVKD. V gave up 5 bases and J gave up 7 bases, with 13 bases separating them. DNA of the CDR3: TGTGCCACCAGTGTCGGGGGCGCGGTGACCCAGTACTTC. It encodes CATSVGGAVTQYF.

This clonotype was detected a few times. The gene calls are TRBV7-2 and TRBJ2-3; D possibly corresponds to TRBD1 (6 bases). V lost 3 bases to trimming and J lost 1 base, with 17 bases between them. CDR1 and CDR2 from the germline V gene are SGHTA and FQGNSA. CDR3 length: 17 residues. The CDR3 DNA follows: TGTGCCAGCAGCTTGCGGCCCGGACCAGGGGGCACAGATACGCAGTATTTT. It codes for CASSLRPGPGGTDTQYF.

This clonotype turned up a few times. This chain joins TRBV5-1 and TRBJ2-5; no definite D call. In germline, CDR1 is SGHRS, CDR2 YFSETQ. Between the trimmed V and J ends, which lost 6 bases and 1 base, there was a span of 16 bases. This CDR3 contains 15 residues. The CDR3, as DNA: TGCGCCAGCACTCAGACCCCACCTTCCCAAGAGACCCAGTACTTC. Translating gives CASTQTPPSQETQYF.

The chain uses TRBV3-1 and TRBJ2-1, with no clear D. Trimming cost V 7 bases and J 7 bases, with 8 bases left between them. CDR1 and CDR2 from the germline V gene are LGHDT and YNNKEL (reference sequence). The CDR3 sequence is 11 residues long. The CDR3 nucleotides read TGTGCCAGCAAGTTAGGGAATGAGCAGTTCTTC. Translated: CASKLGNEQFF.

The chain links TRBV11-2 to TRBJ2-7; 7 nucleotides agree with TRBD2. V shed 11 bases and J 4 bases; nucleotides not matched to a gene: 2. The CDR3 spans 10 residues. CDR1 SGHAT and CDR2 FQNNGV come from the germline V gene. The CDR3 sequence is CALGGYEQYF. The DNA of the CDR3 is TGTGCCCTGGGGGGGTACGAGCAGTACTTC.

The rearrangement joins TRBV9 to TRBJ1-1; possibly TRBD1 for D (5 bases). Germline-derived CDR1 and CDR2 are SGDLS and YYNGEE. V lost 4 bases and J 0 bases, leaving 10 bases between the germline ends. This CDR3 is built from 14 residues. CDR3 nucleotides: TGTGCCAGCAGCCAAGGACACCTGAACACTGAAGCTTTCTTT. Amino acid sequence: CASSQGHLNTEAFF.

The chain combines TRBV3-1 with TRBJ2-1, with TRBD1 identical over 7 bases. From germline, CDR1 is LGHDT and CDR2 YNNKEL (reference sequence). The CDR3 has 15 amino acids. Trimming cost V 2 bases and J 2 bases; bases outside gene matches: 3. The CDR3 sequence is CASSQRGGPYNEQFF. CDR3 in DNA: TGTGCCAGCAGCCAAAGAGGGGGCCCCTACAATGAGCAGTTCTTC.

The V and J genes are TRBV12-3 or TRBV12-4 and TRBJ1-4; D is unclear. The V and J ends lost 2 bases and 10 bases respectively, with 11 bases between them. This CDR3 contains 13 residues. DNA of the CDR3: TGTGCCAGCAGTTTACGGCGTGTTGGAAAACTGTTTTTT. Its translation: CASSLRRVGKLFF.

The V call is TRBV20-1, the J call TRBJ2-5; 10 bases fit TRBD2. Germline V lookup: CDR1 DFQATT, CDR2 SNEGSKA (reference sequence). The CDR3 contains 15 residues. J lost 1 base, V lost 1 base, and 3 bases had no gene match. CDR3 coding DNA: TGCAGTGCTAGAGGAGTAGCGGGGGGCCAAGAGACCCAGTACTTC. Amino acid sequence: CSARGVAGGQETQYF.

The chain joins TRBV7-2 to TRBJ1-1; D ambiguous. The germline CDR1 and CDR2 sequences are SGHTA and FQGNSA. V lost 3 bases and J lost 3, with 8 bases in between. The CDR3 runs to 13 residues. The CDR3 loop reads CASSFRVDTEAFF. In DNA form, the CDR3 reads TGTGCCAGCAGCTTCCGGGTCGACACTGAAGCTTTCTTT.

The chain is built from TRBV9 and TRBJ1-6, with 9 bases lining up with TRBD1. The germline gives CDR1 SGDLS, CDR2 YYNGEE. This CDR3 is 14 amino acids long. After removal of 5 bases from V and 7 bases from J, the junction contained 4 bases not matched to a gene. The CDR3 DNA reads TGTGCCAGCAGGGGGGACAGGGACAATTCACCCCTCCACTTT. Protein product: CASRGDRDNSPLHF.

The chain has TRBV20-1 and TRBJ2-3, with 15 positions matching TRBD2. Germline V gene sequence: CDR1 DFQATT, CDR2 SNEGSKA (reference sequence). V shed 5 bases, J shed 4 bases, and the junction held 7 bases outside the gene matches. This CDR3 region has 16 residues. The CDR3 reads CSAPGLAGGQADTQYF. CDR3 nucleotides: TGCAGTGCTCCCGGACTAGCGGGGGGGCAGGCAGATACGCAGTATTTT.

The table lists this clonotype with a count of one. The CDR3 is CASSLPSGGNTGELFF. DNA for the CDR3: TGTGCCAGCAGCTTGCCTAGCGGGGGGAACACCGGGGAGCTGTTTTTT. The gene calls are TRBV5-4 and TRBJ2-2; TRBD2 matches 10 bases. Germline V gives CDR1 SGHNT, CDR2 YYREEE (reference sequence). This CDR3 comprises 16 residues. The ends lost 1 base at V and 1 base at J; junction bases unmatched: 1.

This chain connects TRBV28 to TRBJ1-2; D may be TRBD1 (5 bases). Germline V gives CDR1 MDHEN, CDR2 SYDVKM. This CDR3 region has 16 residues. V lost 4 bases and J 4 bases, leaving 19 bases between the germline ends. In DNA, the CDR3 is TGTGCCAGCAGTTCTCCTCCGCCGACAGAACGCTATGGCTACACCTTC. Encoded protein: CASSSPPPTERYGYTF.

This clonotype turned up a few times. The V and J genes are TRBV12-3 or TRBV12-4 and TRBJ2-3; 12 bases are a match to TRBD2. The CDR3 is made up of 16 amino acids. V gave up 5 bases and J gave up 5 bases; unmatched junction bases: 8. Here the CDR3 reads CASSTQTSGGGDTQYF. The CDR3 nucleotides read TGTGCCAGCAGTACCCAGACTAGCGGGGGAGGAGATACGCAGTATTTT.

Here the CDR3 reads CASSPLKGGNQPQHF. The CDR3 coding sequence is TGTGCCAGCAGCCCCCTCAAGGGCGGCAATCAGCCCCAGCATTTT. The chain employs TRBV7-8 and TRBJ1-5; D remains ambiguous. The CDR3 totals 15 residues. Trimming took off 5 bases at V and 2 bases at J, with 13 bases between the two ends. CDR1 SGHVS and CDR2 FQNEAQ come from the germline V gene. Full variable domain (rest looked up from reference TRBV7-8 and TRBJ1-5): GAGVSQSPRYKVAKRGQDVALRCDPISGHVSLFWYQQALGQGPEFLTYFQNEAQLDKSGLPSDRFFAERPEGSVSTLKIQRTQQEDSAVYLCASSPLKGGNQPQHFGDGTRLSIL.

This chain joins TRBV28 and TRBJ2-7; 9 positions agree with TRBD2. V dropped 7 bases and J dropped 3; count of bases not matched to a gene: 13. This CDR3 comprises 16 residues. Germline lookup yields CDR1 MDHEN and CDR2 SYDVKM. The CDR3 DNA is TGTGCCAGCATTGGGCCGTTAGCGGGGGTAGGCTACGAGCAGTACTTC. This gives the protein CASIGPLAGVGYEQYF. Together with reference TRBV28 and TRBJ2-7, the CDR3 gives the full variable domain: DVKVTQSSRYLVKRTGEKVFLECVQDMDHENMFWYRQDPGLGLRLIYFSYDVKMKEKGDIPEGYSVSREKKERFSLILESASTNQTSMYLCASIGPLAGVGYEQYFGPGTRLTVT.

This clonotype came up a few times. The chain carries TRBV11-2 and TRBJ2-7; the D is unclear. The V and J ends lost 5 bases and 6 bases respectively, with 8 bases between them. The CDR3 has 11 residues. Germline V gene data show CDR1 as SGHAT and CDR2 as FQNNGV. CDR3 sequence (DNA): TGTGCCAGCAGCCGCACTACCGAGCAGTACTTC. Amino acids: CASSRTTEQYF.

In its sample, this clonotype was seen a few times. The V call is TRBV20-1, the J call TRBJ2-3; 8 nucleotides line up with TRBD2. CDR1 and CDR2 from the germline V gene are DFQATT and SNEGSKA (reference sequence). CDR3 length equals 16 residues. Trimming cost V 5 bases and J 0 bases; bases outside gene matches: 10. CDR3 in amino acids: CSADPLAGSSTDTQYF. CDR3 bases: TGCAGTGCTGACCCTCTAGCGGGTAGTAGCACAGATACGCAGTATTTT.